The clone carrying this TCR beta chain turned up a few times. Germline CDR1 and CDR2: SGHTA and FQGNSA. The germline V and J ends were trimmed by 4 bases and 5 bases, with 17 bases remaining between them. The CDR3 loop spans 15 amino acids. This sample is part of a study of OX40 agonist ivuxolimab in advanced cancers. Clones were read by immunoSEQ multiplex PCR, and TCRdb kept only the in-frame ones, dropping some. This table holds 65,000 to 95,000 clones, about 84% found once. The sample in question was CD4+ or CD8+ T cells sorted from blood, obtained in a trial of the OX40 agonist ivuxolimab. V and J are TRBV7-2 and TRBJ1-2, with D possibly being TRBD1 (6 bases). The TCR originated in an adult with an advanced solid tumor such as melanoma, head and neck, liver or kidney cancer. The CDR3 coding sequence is TGTGCCAGCAGCTCGTTTACAGGGATAGGATATGGCTACACCTTC. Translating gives CASSSFTGIGYGYTF.